The clone carrying this TCR beta chain has at least ten counts. Its antigen remains unidentified. This sample was taken from a study of post-analysis software for immune sequencing data. In germline, CDR1 is MNHEY, CDR2 SVGAGI. The CDR3 length is 14 residues. The V segment lost 2 bases and the J segment 3 bases; nucleotides outside the gene matches: 4. Prepared TCR beta cDNA libraries contained unique molecular identifiers. Out of roughly 0.95 to 10 million T cells, roughly 0.5 million cDNA molecules were generated. A single record per CDR3 protein comes from TCRdb applying MiXCR to the PCR reads. The repertoire holds under 200,000 distinct CDR3 sequences, with roughly 28% as singletons. Study-wide results and caveats: Those with multiple sclerosis, the patient group, showed significantly lower normalized Chao1 diversity than controls. Five TRBV segments appeared more often in patients than in controls, and TRBV5-6, TRBV5-1 and TRBV20-1 were among these.

The chain links TRBV6-5 to TRBJ2-7; 7 bases are a match to TRBD1. The specimen sequenced was blood. This clonotype was sampled from a girl younger than 18 with multiple sclerosis. The CDR3 DNA is TGTGCCAGCAGTTACGGGACAGACAACTACGAGCAGTACTTC. Protein: CASSYGTDNYEQYF.